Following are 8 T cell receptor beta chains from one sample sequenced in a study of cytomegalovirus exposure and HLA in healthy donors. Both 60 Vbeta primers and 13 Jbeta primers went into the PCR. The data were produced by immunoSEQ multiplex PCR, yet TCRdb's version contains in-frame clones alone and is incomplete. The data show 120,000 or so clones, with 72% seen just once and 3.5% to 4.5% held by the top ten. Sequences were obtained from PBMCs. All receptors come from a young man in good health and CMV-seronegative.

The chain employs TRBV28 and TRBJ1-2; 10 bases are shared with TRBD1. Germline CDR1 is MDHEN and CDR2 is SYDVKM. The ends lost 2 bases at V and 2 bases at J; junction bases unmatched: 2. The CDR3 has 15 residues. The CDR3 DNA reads TGTGCCAGCAGTTTAGGGGGACAGGGGAACTATGGCTACACCTTC. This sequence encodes CASSLGGQGNYGYTF.

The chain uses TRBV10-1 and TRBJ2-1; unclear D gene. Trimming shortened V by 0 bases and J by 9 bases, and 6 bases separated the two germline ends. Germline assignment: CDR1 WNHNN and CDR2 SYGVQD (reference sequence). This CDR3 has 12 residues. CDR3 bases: TGCGCCAGCAGTGAGTCGACTGTTGAGCAGTTCTTC. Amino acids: CASSESTVEQFF.

CDR3 in amino acids: CASSFRGSGRVYNEQFF. The CDR3 bases are TGTGCCAGCAGCTTTCGAGGATCTGGCAGGGTCTACAATGAGCAGTTCTTC. The rearrangement joins TRBV11-2 to TRBJ2-1, with D perhaps TRBD1 (5 bases). V gave up 3 bases and J gave up 3 bases, with 18 bases separating them. The CDR3 sequence is 17 residues long. Germline CDR1 and CDR2: SGHAT and FQNNGV.

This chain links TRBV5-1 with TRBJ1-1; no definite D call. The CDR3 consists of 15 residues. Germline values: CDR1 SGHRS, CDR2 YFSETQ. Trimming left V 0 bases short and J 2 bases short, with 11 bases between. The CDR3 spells CASSLEPGSNTEAFF. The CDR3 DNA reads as TGCGCCAGCAGCTTGGAACCGGGGTCAAACACTGAAGCTTTCTTT.

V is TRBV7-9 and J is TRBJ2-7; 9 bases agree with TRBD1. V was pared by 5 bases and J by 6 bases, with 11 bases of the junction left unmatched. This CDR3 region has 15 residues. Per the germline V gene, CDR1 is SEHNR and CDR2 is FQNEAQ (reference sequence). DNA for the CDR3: TGTGCCAGCAGCCGACCTTCGACAGGGGGAGGCGAGCAGTACTTC. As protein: CASSRPSTGGGEQYF.

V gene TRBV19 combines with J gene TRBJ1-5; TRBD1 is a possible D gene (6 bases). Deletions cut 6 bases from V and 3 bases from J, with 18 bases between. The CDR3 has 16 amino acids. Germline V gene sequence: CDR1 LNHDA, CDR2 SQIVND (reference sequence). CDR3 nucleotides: TGTGCCAGTAGCTATGGCAGGGGACCATCCAATCAGCCCCAGCATTTT. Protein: CASSYGRGPSNQPQHF.

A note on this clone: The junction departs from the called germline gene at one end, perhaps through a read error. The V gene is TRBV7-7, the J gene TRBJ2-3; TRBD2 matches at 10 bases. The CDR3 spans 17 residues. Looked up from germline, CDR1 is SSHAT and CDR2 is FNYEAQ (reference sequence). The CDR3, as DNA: TGTGCTAGCAGCTTAGGCTTCAGAGCGGGGGGGCCGGATACGCAGTATTTT. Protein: CASSLGFRAGGPDTQYF.

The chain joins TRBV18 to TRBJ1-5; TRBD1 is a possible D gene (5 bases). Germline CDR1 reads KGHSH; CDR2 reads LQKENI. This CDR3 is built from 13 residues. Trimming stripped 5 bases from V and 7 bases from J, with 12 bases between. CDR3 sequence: CASSVSQDQPQHF. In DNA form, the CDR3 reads TGTGCCAGCTCAGTTTCACAGGACCAGCCCCAGCATTTT.